The 20 T cell receptor beta chains given below trace back to one sample, sequenced in a study of blood T cell repertoires in COVID-19. Produced via immunoSEQ multiplex PCR; TCRdb's table is partial and in-frame only. Here the sample spans fewer than 350,000 clones, approximately 92% being singletons. Sequenced: peripheral blood. These receptors were taken from a woman aged 30 to 39 with COVID-19, enrolled during active disease.

A few counts support this clone. CDR3 sequence reads: CASSERDRRIDGYTF. The CDR3 DNA is TGTGCCAGCAGTGAGCGGGACAGGAGAATTGATGGCTACACCTTC. The chain combines TRBV6-1 with TRBJ1-2, with 8 bases aligning to TRBD1. V gave up 3 bases and J gave up 6 bases; unmatched junction bases: 9. The CDR3 loop spans 15 amino acids. Germline V gives CDR1 MNHNS, CDR2 SASEGT.

This clone was counted once. V is TRBV5-1 and J is TRBJ2-7, with 11 bases aligning to TRBD2. CDR3 length equals 13 residues. From germline, CDR1 is SGHRS and CDR2 YFSETQ. V lost 1 base and J lost 11; bases outside the gene matches: 5. The CDR3 region has the DNA TGCGCCAGCAGCTTGACTAGCGGGAGTGAAAAGTACTTC. Amino acids: CASSLTSGSEKYF.

This chain joins TRBV4-3 and TRBJ1-3; D ambiguous. V dropped 0 bases and J dropped 0 bases, with 9 bases sitting between them. There are 16 residues in the CDR3. The germline V gene has CDR1 LGHNA and CDR2 YSLEER. CDR3 residues: CASSQDPRSSGNTIYF. Written as DNA, the CDR3 is TGCGCCAGCAGCCAAGATCCGAGGAGCTCTGGAAACACCATATATTTT.

V usage is TRBV6-1 and J usage is TRBJ1-2, with D unresolved. The germline V gene encodes CDR1 MNHNS and CDR2 SASEGT. Trimming removed 2 bases from V and 0 bases from J, with 4 bases in between. The CDR3 extends over 13 amino acids. This chain's CDR3 is CASSESANYGYTF. The CDR3 DNA reads as TGTGCCAGCAGTGAATCTGCTAACTATGGCTACACCTTC.

This chain connects TRBV7-2 to TRBJ1-4, with 8 nucleotides matching TRBD1. Germline trimming cut 2 bases from V and 8 bases from J; bases unmatched to any gene: 7. Germline V gene lookup returns CDR1 SGHTA and CDR2 FQGNSA. This CDR3 spans 15 amino acids. CDR3 in amino acids: CASSLQGANKEKLFF. Here the CDR3 DNA reads TGTGCCAGCAGCTTACAGGGGGCGAATAAGGAAAAACTGTTTTTT.

The sample holds one count of this clone. The chain recombines TRBV30 with TRBJ1-2, with D maybe TRBD1 (5 bases). Per germline, CDR1 GTSNPN and CDR2 SVGIG (reference sequence). The CDR3 has 13 residues. The V end lost 0 bases, the J end lost 3 bases, and 8 bases lay between the germline ends. This chain's CDR3 is CAWSVRRDYGYTF. CDR3 sequence (DNA): TGTGCCTGGAGTGTACGCAGGGACTATGGCTACACCTTC. Using reference TRBV30 and TRBJ1-2 for the parts outside the CDR3, the full variable domain is SQTIHQWPATLVQPVGSPLSLECTVEGTSNPNLYWYRQAAGRGLQLLFYSVGIGQISSEVPQNLSASRPQDRQFILSSKKLLLSDSGFYLCAWSVRRDYGYTFGSGTRLTVV.

This clone came up once. The chain joins TRBV29-1 to TRBJ1-1; D gene uncertain. The CDR3 loop spans 12 amino acids. Germline V CDR1 and CDR2: SQVTM, ANQGSEA. Trimming stripped 7 bases from V and 2 bases from J, with 11 bases between. CDR3 sequence: CSGKYRNTEAFF. The CDR3 DNA follows: TGCAGCGGGAAGTACAGAAACACTGAAGCTTTCTTT.

This sequence joins TRBV5-1 and TRBJ2-7, with 8 bases identical to TRBD1. With 0 bases clipped from V and 2 bases from J, the junction kept 4 bases outside the gene matches. This CDR3 region has 15 residues. Germline CDR1 and CDR2: SGHRS and YFSETQ. The CDR3 region has the DNA TGCGCCAGCAGCTTGGGAAGGACAGGGACCTACGAGCAGTACTTC. Protein sequence: CASSLGRTGTYEQYF.

This chain joins TRBV27 and TRBJ2-1, with 7 positions matching TRBD2. V trimming: 4 bases; J trimming: 4 bases; junction bases outside the gene matches: 7. This CDR3 is built from 15 residues. Germline CDR1 is MNHEY and CDR2 is SMNVEV (reference sequence). The CDR3 here is CASSSERDPYNEQFF. CDR3 DNA: TGTGCCAGCAGTTCCGAGCGGGACCCTTACAATGAGCAGTTCTTC.

The chain recombines TRBV30 with TRBJ1-4; 10 nucleotides align to TRBD1. CDR1 and CDR2 from the germline V gene are GTSNPN and SVGIG (reference sequence). V was clipped by 3 bases and J by 2 bases; unmatched bases: 3. The CDR3 runs 15 residues. The CDR3 loop reads CAWRDRGTTNEKLFF. CDR3 coding DNA: TGTGCCTGGAGGGACAGGGGGACTACTAATGAAAAACTGTTTTTT.

The chain employs TRBV29-1 and TRBJ2-3, with 9 positions matching TRBD1. This CDR3 has 14 amino acids. Unmatched junction bases numbered 10, after V lost 7 bases and J lost 5 bases. Germline V CDR1 and CDR2: SQVTM, ANQGSEA. DNA for the CDR3: TGCAGCGCGGTAAGGGACAGGGCGAGAGATACGCAGTATTTT. This codes for CSAVRDRARDTQYF.

CDR3 in amino acids: CASSRTGSGQVGRTDTQYF. CDR3 DNA: TGTGCCAGCAGCCGGACAGGGAGCGGACAGGTTGGACGGACAGATACGCAGTATTTT. V is TRBV3-1 (or the pseudogene TRBV3-2) and J is TRBJ2-3; 8 nucleotides line up with TRBD1. Looked up from germline, CDR1 is LGHDT and CDR2 is YNNKEL (reference sequence). Trimming cost V 4 bases and J 3 bases; bases outside gene matches: 18. The CDR3 length is 19 residues.

The chain is built from TRBV10-3 and TRBJ2-1; 12 bases match TRBD2. Germline V CDR1 and CDR2: ENHRY, SYGVKD. V dropped 10 bases and J dropped 6; count of bases not matched to a gene: 7. The CDR3 loop spans 14 amino acids. In DNA form, the CDR3 reads TGTGCCACCAGGACTAGCGGGACAGGCAATGAGCAGTTCTTC. Translated: CATRTSGTGNEQFF.

The chain is built from TRBV5-6 and TRBJ1-2, with D tentatively TRBD1 (6 bases). V shed 6 bases and J shed 6 bases, with 21 bases lying between them. The CDR3 extends over 15 amino acids. CDR1 SGHDT and CDR2 YYEEEE come from the germline V gene. The CDR3 spells CASTPWNRETHGYTF. Written as DNA, the CDR3 is TGTGCCAGCACCCCGTGGAACAGGGAAACCCATGGCTACACCTTC. Using reference TRBV5-6 and TRBJ1-2 for the parts outside the CDR3, the full variable domain is DAGVTQSPTHLIKTRGQQVTLRCSPKSGHDTVSWYQQALGQGPQFIFQYYEEEERQRGNFPDRFSGHQFPNYSSELNVNALLLGDSALYLCASTPWNRETHGYTFGSGTRLTVV.

V usage is TRBV30 and J usage is TRBJ2-7; a weak D match, TRBD2 (6 bases). The CDR3 runs 13 residues. CDR1 GTSNPN and CDR2 SVGIG come from the germline V gene (reference sequence). V was clipped by 2 bases and J by 6 bases, with 14 bases between them. CDR3 nucleotide sequence: TGTGCCTGGAGTCGACTAGAGAGGGGCGAGCAGTACTTC. As protein: CAWSRLERGEQYF.

This chain uses TRBV4-1 with TRBJ2-7; D ambiguous. Germline lookup yields CDR1 MGHRA and CDR2 YSYEKL. This CDR3 is 17 amino acids long. Trimming shortened V by 2 bases and J by 3 bases, and 20 bases separated the two germline ends. CDR3 sequence reads: CASSQKKWLGLRYEQYF. In nucleotides, the CDR3 is TGCGCCAGCAGCCAAAAAAAATGGTTGGGCCTCCGCTACGAGCAGTACTTC.

V usage is TRBV5-6 and J usage is TRBJ2-4, with D possibly being TRBD1 (5 bases). Trimming shortened V by 2 bases and J by 1 base, and 10 bases separated the two germline ends. This CDR3 contains 15 residues. From germline, CDR1 is SGHDT and CDR2 YYEEEE. The CDR3 sequence is CASSLGASAKNIQYF. CDR3 coding DNA: TGTGCCAGCAGCTTAGGGGCGTCGGCCAAAAACATTCAGTACTTC. The full variable domain, its missing parts supplied by reference TRBV5-6 and TRBJ2-4, is DAGVTQSPTHLIKTRGQQVTLRCSPKSGHDTVSWYQQALGQGPQFIFQYYEEEERQRGNFPDRFSGHQFPNYSSELNVNALLLGDSALYLCASSLGASAKNIQYFGAGTRLSVL.

The chain couples TRBV5-4 to TRBJ2-7, with D possibly matching TRBD1 (6 bases). The germline CDR1 and CDR2 sequences are SGHNT and YYREEE (reference sequence). The CDR3 is 15 amino acids. Deletions cut 2 bases from V and 5 bases from J, with 17 bases between. The CDR3, as DNA: TGTGCCAGCAGCTTAATAACAGGGTCATTCCACGAGCAGTACTTC. Residues: CASSLITGSFHEQYF.

The CDR3 protein is CASIRDLTDTQYF. The CDR3 nucleotides are TGTGCCAGCATACGGGATCTGACAGATACGCAGTATTTT. This chain joins TRBV2 and TRBJ2-3; maybe TRBD2 (5 bases). CDR3 size: 13 residues. V lost 7 bases, J lost 3 bases, and 11 bases lay in between. Germline lookup yields CDR1 SNHLY and CDR2 FYNNEI.

Concerning this clone itself: The same CDR3 can be traced to other DNA sequences in this sample. This chain connects TRBV28 to TRBJ1-5; 8 positions match TRBD1. The germline V gene has CDR1 MDHEN and CDR2 SYDVKM. V dropped 4 bases and J dropped 5; count of bases not matched to a gene: 7. The CDR3 covers 15 residues. The DNA of the CDR3 is TGTGCCAGCAGTTCTCCCGGACAGGGAGATCAGCCCCAGCATTTT. It translates to CASSSPGQGDQPQHF. Variable domain in full (rest from reference TRBV28 and TRBJ1-5): DVKVTQSSRYLVKRTGEKVFLECVQDMDHENMFWYRQDPGLGLRLIYFSYDVKMKEKGDIPEGYSVSREKKERFSLILESASTNQTSMYLCASSSPGQGDQPQHFGDGTRLSIL.